Listed here are 32 T cell receptor beta chains from one sample, sequenced in a study of cytotoxic CD8 clonotypes in ibrutinib-treated CLL. Generated by immunoSEQ multiplex PCR, the TCRdb table keeps only in-frame clones and is missing some. There are under 300,000 clones in the sample; 70% occur only once, and 15% lies in the top ten. The sequencing here drew on PBMCs, taken after 24 months of ibrutinib treatment. The receptor set was obtained from a human donor with chronic lymphocytic leukemia.

The chain combines TRBV7-9 with TRBJ2-7, with TRBD1 matching over 8 bases. Germline assignment: CDR1 SEHNR and CDR2 FQNEAQ (reference sequence). V gave up 5 bases and J gave up 2 bases; unmatched junction bases: 8. The CDR3 spans 15 residues. The CDR3, as DNA: TGTGCCAGCAGCCACCGGGACAGGCGCGCCTACGAGCAGTACTTC. The encoded protein is CASSHRDRRAYEQYF.

The V call is TRBV19, the J call TRBJ1-5, with 10 bases identical to TRBD1. The CDR3 has 15 amino acids. V lost 6 bases and J lost 6; bases outside the gene matches: 8. Germline lookup yields CDR1 LNHDA and CDR2 SQIVND (reference sequence). The CDR3 sequence is CASRLGQGDAQPQHF. The CDR3 bases are TGTGCCAGTAGGTTAGGACAGGGGGACGCTCAGCCCCAGCATTTT.

The chain combines TRBV28 with TRBJ2-1; tentatively, D is TRBD2 (5 bases). The CDR3 loop spans 13 amino acids. V dropped 8 bases and J dropped 5 bases, with 13 bases sitting between them. The germline V gene has CDR1 MDHEN and CDR2 SYDVKM. The CDR3 region is CASVLLAHNEQFF. The CDR3, as DNA: TGTGCCAGCGTATTGCTAGCCCACAATGAGCAGTTCTTC.

The chain links TRBV2 to TRBJ1-3, with D tentatively TRBD1 (6 bases). This CDR3 is 16 amino acids long. The ends were cut back, 3 bases at V and 0 bases at J, with 12 bases in the middle. Germline V gene lookup returns CDR1 SNHLY and CDR2 FYNNEI. The CDR3 region has the DNA TGTGCCAGCAGTGAGCAGGGGAGTTCCTCTGGAAACACCATATATTTT. This translates into CASSEQGSSSGNTIYF.

The chain is built from TRBV7-9 and TRBJ2-3; D assignment may be TRBD1 or TRBD2 (5 bases each). This CDR3 comprises 16 residues. V lost 5 bases and J 2 bases, leaving 17 bases between the germline ends. Germline V CDR1 and CDR2: SEHNR, FQNEAQ (reference sequence). CDR3 nucleotide sequence: TGTGCCAGCAGCACTCCCTCGGGGCGGACCACAGATACGCAGTATTTT. It encodes CASSTPSGRTTDTQYF.

The chain is built from TRBV5-1 and TRBJ2-5; TRBD2 might be the D (5 bases). The germline V gene encodes CDR1 SGHRS and CDR2 YFSETQ. With 5 bases removed from V and 5 bases from J, the gap between germline ends came to 10 bases. The CDR3 runs to 12 residues. CDR3 coding DNA: TGCGCCAGCAGGAGGGAAGGGGAGACCCAGTACTTC. Translated, it gives CASRREGETQYF.

The V gene is TRBV9, the J gene TRBJ1-3; D is possibly TRBD1 (5 bases). Germline CDR1 and CDR2: SGDLS and YYNGEE. The CDR3 has 16 residues. V was trimmed by 0 bases and J by 0 bases, leaving 10 bases between them. The CDR3 sequence is CASSVGGEDSGNTIYF. CDR3 coding DNA: TGTGCCAGCAGCGTAGGGGGCGAAGACTCTGGAAACACCATATATTTT. The whole variable domain, filled in from reference TRBV9 and TRBJ1-3, reads DSGVTQTPKHLITATGQRVTLRCSPRSGDLSVYWYQQSLDQGLQFLIQYYNGEERAKGNILERFSAQQFPDLHSELNLSSLELGDSALYFCASSVGGEDSGNTIYFGEGSWLTVV.

This clone has only a few counts. The chain has TRBV27 and TRBJ2-7; weak D call: TRBD2 (5 bases). V lost 0 bases, J lost 3 bases, and 6 bases lay in between. The CDR3 spans 13 residues. In germline, CDR1 is MNHEY, CDR2 SMNVEV (reference sequence). In nucleotides, the CDR3 is TGTGCCAGCAGTTTATCAACTAGCTACGAGCAGTACTTC. Amino acids: CASSLSTSYEQYF.

About this clone itself: One junction end does not reproduce the germline sequence, and a read error may be involved. The chain recombines TRBV7-7 with TRBJ2-3, with TRBD1 identical over 8 bases. The CDR3 runs 14 residues. Germline V gene data show CDR1 as SSHAT and CDR2 as FNYEAQ (reference sequence). The CDR3 sequence is CASSVRGQGDTQYF. The CDR3 DNA is TGTGCTAGCAGCGTCAGGGGGCAAGGAGATACGCAGTATTTT.

The rearrangement joins TRBV19 to TRBJ2-4; the D is unclear. This CDR3 region has 15 residues. Germline-derived CDR1 and CDR2 are LNHDA and SQIVND (reference sequence). The V end lost 1 base, the J end lost 9 bases, and 16 bases lay between the germline ends. DNA for the CDR3: TGTGCCAGTAGTATAGCCCCGAATGGGATGAGCATTCAGTACTTC. This sequence encodes CASSIAPNGMSIQYF. The whole variable domain, remainder taken from reference TRBV19 and TRBJ2-4, is DGGITQSPKYLFRKEGQNVTLSCEQNLNHDAMYWYRQDPGQGLRLIYYSQIVNDFQKGDIAEGYSVSREKKESFPLTVTSAQKNPTAFYLCASSIAPNGMSIQYFGAGTRLSVL.

This chain connects TRBV11-2 to TRBJ2-2; perhaps TRBD2 as D (6 bases). Trimming stripped 3 bases from V and 5 bases from J, with 16 bases between. Germline V CDR1 and CDR2: SGHAT, FQNNGV. The CDR3 spans 16 residues. The CDR3 protein is CASSFEGSAGTGELFF. CDR3 DNA sequence: TGTGCCAGCAGCTTCGAGGGTTCGGCGGGGACCGGGGAGCTGTTTTTT.

The chain recombines TRBV7-9 with TRBJ1-5; D ambiguous. CDR3 size: 13 residues. V was pared by 1 base and J by 5 bases, with 6 bases between. CDR1 is SEHNR, CDR2 FQNEAQ, per germline (reference sequence). The CDR3 nucleotides are TGTGCCAGCAGCTTAGGGTCGGATCAGCCCCAGCATTTT. This encodes CASSLGSDQPQHF.

This clone was found once. The chain links TRBV6-1 to TRBJ1-2; 7 nucleotides agree with TRBD1. This CDR3 is 15 amino acids long. Looked up from germline, CDR1 is MNHNS and CDR2 is SASEGT. Trimming took 11 bases from V and 4 from J; bases not matched to a gene: 16. The CDR3 spells CAGISRAGGFYGYTF. The CDR3, as DNA: TGTGCCGGCATTTCTAGGGCAGGGGGGTTCTATGGCTACACCTTC.

The V call is TRBV27, the J call TRBJ2-1, with 12 bases matching TRBD2. CDR1 and CDR2 (germline): MNHEY, SMNVEV (reference sequence). The CDR3 totals 13 residues. J gave up 13 bases and V 6 bases, and 7 bases lay outside the gene matches. The CDR3 DNA follows: TGTGCCAGCAGACCTAGACTAGCGGGAGACCAGTTCTTC. Amino acids: CASRPRLAGDQFF.

The chain employs TRBV7-2 and TRBJ1-5, with D possibly being TRBD1 (5 bases). V lost 0 bases and J 2 bases, leaving 11 bases between the germline ends. The CDR3 sequence is 16 residues long. Per the germline V gene, CDR1 is SGHTA and CDR2 is FQGNSA. CDR3 loop: CASSLARGVGNQPQHF. CDR3 DNA sequence: TGTGCCAGCAGCTTAGCGAGAGGGGTGGGCAATCAGCCCCAGCATTTT.

V and J are TRBV7-8 and TRBJ2-2, with D uncertain. The CDR3 has 16 residues. In germline, CDR1 is SGHVS, CDR2 FQNEAQ. Trimming shortened V by 5 bases and J by 1 base, and 14 bases separated the two germline ends. CDR3 sequence reads: CASSRIGLLNTGELFF. In DNA form, the CDR3 reads TGTGCCAGCAGCCGTATAGGTCTACTGAACACCGGGGAGCTGTTTTTT.

This chain connects TRBV4-3 to TRBJ2-1; D is unclear. The CDR3 spans 15 residues. Germline assignment: CDR1 LGHNA and CDR2 YSLEER. Trimming removed 9 bases at V and 3 bases at J, with 18 bases between. The CDR3 bases are TGCGCCAGTACCCCCGGGCAGTACGACTACAATGAGCAGTTCTTC. Amino acids: CASTPGQYDYNEQFF.

This chain uses TRBV4-1 with TRBJ2-1; D possibly corresponds to TRBD2 (5 bases). The CDR3 covers 13 residues. Between the trimmed V and J ends, which lost 4 bases and 7 bases, there was a span of 11 bases. Germline lookup yields CDR1 MGHRA and CDR2 YSYEKL. The CDR3 DNA is TGCGCCAGCAGCCCGGAGGTTAGGAATGAGCAGTTCTTC. Translation gives CASSPEVRNEQFF.

V and J are TRBV4-3 and TRBJ1-3; D unclear. This CDR3 is built from 14 residues. The ends were cut back, 0 bases at V and 2 bases at J, with 5 bases in the middle. Germline V gene lookup returns CDR1 LGHNA and CDR2 YSLEER. Written as DNA, the CDR3 is TGCGCCAGCAGCCAAGATGGGACTGGAAACACCATATATTTT. Its translation is CASSQDGTGNTIYF.

The chain has TRBV6-5 and TRBJ2-3; a possible D gene is TRBD2 (6 bases). Looked up from germline, CDR1 is MNHEY and CDR2 is SVGAGI. Trimming pared 0 bases from V and 4 bases from J, leaving 14 bases between. The length of the CDR3 is 16 residues. The CDR3 bases are TGTGCCAGCAGTTACTCTGAAGGCGGGATGGCAGATACGCAGTATTTT. Translating it yields CASSYSEGGMADTQYF.

The V gene is TRBV7-2, the J gene TRBJ1-2; possible D gene TRBD1, 5 bases. Germline values: CDR1 SGHTA, CDR2 FQGNSA. V was pared by 5 bases and J by 4 bases, with 14 bases between. The CDR3 sequence is 14 residues long. The chain's CDR3 is CASSPVGGSYGYTF. Here the CDR3 DNA reads TGTGCCAGCAGCCCCGTTGGGGGATCCTATGGCTACACCTTC.

V gene TRBV11-2 combines with J gene TRBJ2-6; D is possibly TRBD1 or TRBD2 (5 bases each). Germline V gene data show CDR1 as SGHAT and CDR2 as FQNNGV. V was cut by 3 bases and J by 4 bases, with 10 bases left in between. CDR3 length equals 15 residues. This CDR3 is CASSLMGRGANVLTF. The CDR3 nucleotides are TGTGCCAGCAGCTTGATGGGACGCGGGGCCAACGTCCTGACTTTC.

The J gene is TRBJ2-7, the V gene TRBV27, with 7 nucleotides matching TRBD2. The ends lost 8 bases at V and 6 bases at J; junction bases unmatched: 4. The CDR3 length is 11 residues. Germline CDR1 is MNHEY and CDR2 is SMNVEV (reference sequence). CDR3 nucleotides: TGTGCCAGCGGCTGGGGGGGCGAGCAGTACTTC. The encoded protein is CASGWGGEQYF.

J is TRBJ2-7 and V is TRBV29-1; 8 bases match TRBD1. J was trimmed by 3 bases and V by 4 bases; bases with no gene match: 2. The germline gives CDR1 SQVTM, CDR2 ANQGSEA. This CDR3 comprises 12 residues. The CDR3, as DNA: TGCAGCGTTGGAGGACAGGGCTACGAGCAGTACTTC. Translated, it gives CSVGGQGYEQYF.

The V and J genes are TRBV29-1 and TRBJ2-7; TRBD1 matches at 8 bases. The J segment lost 5 bases and the V segment lost 4 bases, leaving 13 bases of the junction unmatched. The CDR3 runs 15 residues. The V gene's germline CDR1 is SQVTM and CDR2 ANQGSEA. CDR3 coding DNA: TGCAGCGTTGCAGGAGAGACAGGGGATCCCCACGAGCAGTACTTC. Amino acid sequence: CSVAGETGDPHEQYF.

V is TRBV28 and J is TRBJ2-2, with a tentative D call TRBD1 (5 bases). The V gene's germline CDR1 is MDHEN and CDR2 SYDVKM. The CDR3 consists of 18 residues. Between the trimmed V and J ends, which lost 2 bases and 0 bases, there was a span of 16 bases. CDR3 residues: CASSLSPGHWANTGELFF. CDR3 nucleotide sequence: TGTGCCAGCAGTTTAAGCCCTGGACATTGGGCGAACACCGGGGAGCTGTTTTTT.

The chain is built from TRBV5-1 and TRBJ1-3; no firm D call. Trimming shortened V by 3 bases and J by 0 bases, and 7 bases separated the two germline ends. Germline loops: CDR1 SGHRS, CDR2 YFSETQ. The CDR3 contains 14 residues. CDR3 in amino acids: CASSSDLSGNTIYF. The CDR3 nucleotides read TGCGCCAGCAGCTCGGACCTCTCTGGAAACACCATATATTTT. Complete variable domain (other parts from reference TRBV5-1 and TRBJ1-3): KAGVTQTPRYLIKTRGQQVTLSCSPISGHRSVSWYQQTPGQGLQFLFEYFSETQRNKGNFPGRFSGRQFSNSRSEMNVSTLELGDSALYLCASSSDLSGNTIYFGEGSWLTVV.

The genes are TRBV28 and TRBJ1-1; D might be TRBD1 (5 bases). The V end lost 4 bases, the J end lost 10 bases, and 13 bases lay between the germline ends. This CDR3 is built from 12 residues. Germline V lookup: CDR1 MDHEN, CDR2 SYDVKM. The CDR3 DNA follows: TGTGCCAGCAGTTCTTGGGGGGGAGCAGCTTTCTTT. As protein: CASSSWGGAAFF.

The genes are TRBV28 and TRBJ2-7, with TRBD1 matching 9 bases. The V gene's germline CDR1 is MDHEN and CDR2 SYDVKM. V was clipped by 7 bases and J by 5 bases; unmatched bases: 9. The CDR3 contains 14 residues. This CDR3 is CASTPGQGRHEQYF. CDR3 in DNA: TGTGCCAGCACTCCGGGACAGGGTCGCCACGAGCAGTACTTC.

The gene calls are TRBV15 and TRBJ2-2; no firm D call. The germline gives CDR1 LNHNV, CDR2 YYDKDF (reference sequence). The ends were cut back, 1 base at V and 5 bases at J, with 5 bases in the middle. This CDR3 is built from 13 residues. CDR3 in amino acids: CATSRGGTGELFF. The CDR3 DNA follows: TGTGCCACCAGCAGAGGGGGAACCGGGGAGCTGTTTTTT.

This clone was counted once. The CDR3 protein is CASSQDRGRQPQHF. Written as DNA, the CDR3 is TGTGCCAGCAGCCAGGACAGGGGCAGGCAGCCCCAGCATTTT. The chain links TRBV6-6 to TRBJ1-5, with 9 bases fitting TRBD1. V was pared by 6 bases and J by 7 bases, with 7 bases of the junction left unmatched. Germline V gene data show CDR1 as MNHNY and CDR2 as SVGAGI (reference sequence). CDR3 length: 14 amino acids.

The chain couples TRBV30 to TRBJ2-1, with no clear D. Trimming pared 1 base from V and 0 bases from J, leaving 10 bases between. This CDR3 contains 15 residues. CDR1 GTSNPN and CDR2 SVGIG come from the germline V gene (reference sequence). CDR3 amino acids: CAWSGGSSSYNEQFF. CDR3 sequence (DNA): TGTGCCTGGAGTGGTGGATCCAGCTCCTACAATGAGCAGTTCTTC.